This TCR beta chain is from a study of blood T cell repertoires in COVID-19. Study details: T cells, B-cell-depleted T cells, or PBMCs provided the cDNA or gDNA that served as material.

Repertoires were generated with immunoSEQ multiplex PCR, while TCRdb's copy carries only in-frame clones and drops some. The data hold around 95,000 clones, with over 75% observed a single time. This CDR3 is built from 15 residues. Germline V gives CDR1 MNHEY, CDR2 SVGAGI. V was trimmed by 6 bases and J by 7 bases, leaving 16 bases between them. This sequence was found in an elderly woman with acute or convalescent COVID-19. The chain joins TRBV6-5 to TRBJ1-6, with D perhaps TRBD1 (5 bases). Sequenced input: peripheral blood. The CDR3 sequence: CASSLIGDFNSPLHF. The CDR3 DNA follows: TGTGCCAGCAGCTTAATAGGGGATTTCAATTCACCCCTCCACTTT.